This T cell receptor beta chain is from a study of T cells in Graves' hyperthyroidism and ophthalmopathy. The source material, RNA transcripts, was used to amplify TCR beta CDR3 regions. The TCR CDR3 was amplified in a first-round RT-PCR using the HTBI primer set. In TCRdb, the multiplex PCR reads were re-called with MiXCR into one record per CDR3 protein. The sample gives roughly 250,000 distinct CDR3 sequences, 22% of which show up once; around 65% is in the top ten. The study's findings and limits: Also found in blood were most expanded thyroid clonotypes above 0.001.

Clinical symptoms, serum thyroxine and TRAb, thyroid ultrasound and orbital computed tomography were used for the diagnoses. Many counts were recorded for this clonotype. Antigen unknown. Sequencing was done on a sample of blood. This clonotype was sampled from a man aged 30 to 39 with Graves' ophthalmopathy.

Here the CDR3 reads CASSSLDYLPKETQYF. The CDR3 DNA sequence: TGTGCCAGCAGCTCCCTGGACTACTTACCAAAAGAGACCCAGTACTTC. V usage is TRBV11-1 and J usage is TRBJ2-5, with D possibly matching TRBD2 (6 bases). CDR1 and CDR2 from the germline V gene are SGHAT and FQDESV (reference sequence). V was cut by 4 bases and J by 3 bases, with 18 bases left in between. This CDR3 is built from 16 residues.